This T cell receptor (beta chain) comes out of a study of CD8 T cells in ankylosing spondylitis. This clonotype was recorded at least ten times. The V and J ends lost 4 bases and 2 bases respectively, with 11 bases between them. The germline V gene encodes CDR1 SGHRS and CDR2 YFSETQ. The CDR3 is made up of 14 amino acids. TCRdb fed the 5' RACE reads into MiXCR, producing one record per CDR3 protein. This table has roughly 120,000 distinct CDR3 sequences, roughly 13% appearing once. Sequencing was performed on blood, either unsorted or a sorted T cell fraction (not recorded which). The TCR originated in a female donor with ankylosing spondylitis or in good health (not recorded which). This chain uses TRBV5-1 with TRBJ2-3, with D perhaps TRBD1 (5 bases). The CDR3 loop is CASSLGASTDTQYF. CDR3 DNA sequence: TGCGCCAGCAGCCTAGGGGCTTCCACAGATACGCAGTATTTT.